The clone carrying this T cell receptor (beta chain) is medium-sized (0.01 to 0.1%) by share. Its antigen remains unidentified. The sample belongs to a study of molecular identifiers for immune sequencing clone quantification. The CDR3 totals 16 residues. Unmatched junction bases numbered 11, after V lost 5 bases and J lost 2 bases. From germline, CDR1 is DFQATT and CDR2 SNEGSKA (reference sequence). Study-wide points: Clones with over 20 RNA copies captured over 98% of effector molecules but under 1% of naive ones. Identical barcode-sharing TCR molecules could lead to underestimated sizes for highly expanded clones.

Each library that profiled naive CD8 cells came from approximately 20,000 to 1,000,000 sorted cells with 10%, 30% or 50% RNA. The use of previously described methods and listed TCR primers produced the bulk TCR libraries. Each CDR3 protein gets one entry after TCRdb re-called the PCR reads with MiXCR. The sample lists 9,500 to 15,000 distinct CDR3 sequences; around 19% were seen once. This receptor was obtained from a human donor in good health. Some libraries in this study had Jurkat cell RNA spiked in. The sequencing input was naive CD8+ T cells from blood, with Jurkat cell RNA spiked in. The subset denotes: FACS-sorted CD8+CD4-CCR7+CD45RA+ naive T cells. V and J are TRBV20-1 and TRBJ2-3, with TRBD2 matching over 9 bases. The CDR3 loop is CSAPLGLAGFTDTQYF. For the CDR3, the DNA is TGCAGTGCTCCCCTGGGGCTAGCGGGATTCACAGATACGCAGTATTTT.